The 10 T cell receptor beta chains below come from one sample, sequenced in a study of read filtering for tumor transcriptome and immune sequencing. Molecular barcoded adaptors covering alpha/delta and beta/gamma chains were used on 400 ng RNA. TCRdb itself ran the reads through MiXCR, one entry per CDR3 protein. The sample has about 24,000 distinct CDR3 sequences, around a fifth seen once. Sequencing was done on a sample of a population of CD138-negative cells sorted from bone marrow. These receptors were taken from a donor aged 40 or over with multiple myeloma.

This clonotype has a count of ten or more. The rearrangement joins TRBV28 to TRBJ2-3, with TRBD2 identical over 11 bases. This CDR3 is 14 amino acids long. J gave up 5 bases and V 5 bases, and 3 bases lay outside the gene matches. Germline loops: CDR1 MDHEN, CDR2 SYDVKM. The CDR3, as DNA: TGTGCCAGCAGTACTAGCGGGGGTGGAGATACGCAGTATTTT. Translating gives CASSTSGGGDTQYF.

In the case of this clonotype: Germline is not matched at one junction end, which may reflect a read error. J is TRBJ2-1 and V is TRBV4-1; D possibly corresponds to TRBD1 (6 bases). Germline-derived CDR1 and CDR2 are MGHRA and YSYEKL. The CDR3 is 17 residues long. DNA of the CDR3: TGCGCCAGCAGCCAAGATGAAGGGGGAAGGACCTACAATGGGCAGTTCTTC. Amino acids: CASSQDEGGRTYNGQFF.

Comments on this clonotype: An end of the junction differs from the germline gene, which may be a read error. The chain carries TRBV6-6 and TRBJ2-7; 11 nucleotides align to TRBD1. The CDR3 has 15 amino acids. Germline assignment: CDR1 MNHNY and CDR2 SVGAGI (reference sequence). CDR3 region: CAISDRDRGSYEQYF. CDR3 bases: TGTGCCATCAGTGATCGGGACAGGGGGTCCTACGAGCAGTACTTC.

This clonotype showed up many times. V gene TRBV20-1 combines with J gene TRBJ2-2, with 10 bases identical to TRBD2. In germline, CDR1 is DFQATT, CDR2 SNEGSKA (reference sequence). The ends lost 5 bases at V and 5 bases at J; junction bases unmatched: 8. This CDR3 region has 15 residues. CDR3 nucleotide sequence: TGCAGTGCTGGTCGAGCGGGGGGGCCTACCGGGGAGCTGTTTTTT. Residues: CSAGRAGGPTGELFF.

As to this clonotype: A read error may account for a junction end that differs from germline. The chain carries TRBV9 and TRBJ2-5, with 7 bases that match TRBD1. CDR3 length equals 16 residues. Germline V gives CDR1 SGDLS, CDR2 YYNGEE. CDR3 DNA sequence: TGTGCCAGCAGCCCCCTGGCGACAGGGTTGCGAGAGACCCAGCACTTC. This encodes CASSPLATGLRETQHF.

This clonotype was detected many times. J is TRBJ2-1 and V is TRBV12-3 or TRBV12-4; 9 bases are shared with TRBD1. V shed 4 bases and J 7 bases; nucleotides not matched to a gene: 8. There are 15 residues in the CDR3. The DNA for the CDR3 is TGTGCCAGCAGTTCCCCGGGACAGGGAACGAATGAGCAGTTCTTC. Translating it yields CASSSPGQGTNEQFF.

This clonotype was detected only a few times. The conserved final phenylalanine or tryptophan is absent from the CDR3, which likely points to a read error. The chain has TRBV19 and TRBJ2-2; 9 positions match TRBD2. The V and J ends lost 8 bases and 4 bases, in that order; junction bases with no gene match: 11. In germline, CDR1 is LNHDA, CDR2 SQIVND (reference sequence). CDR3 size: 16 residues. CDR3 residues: CASLPGLAISTGELFL. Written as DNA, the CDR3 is TGTGCCAGTCTTCCGGGACTAGCCATATCCACCGGGGAGCTGTTTCTT.

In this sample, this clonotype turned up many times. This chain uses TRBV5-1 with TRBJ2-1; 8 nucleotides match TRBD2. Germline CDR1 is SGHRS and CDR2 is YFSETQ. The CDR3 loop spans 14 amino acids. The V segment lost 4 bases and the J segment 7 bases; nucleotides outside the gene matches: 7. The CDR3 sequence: CASSQSRGGNEQFF. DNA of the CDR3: TGCGCCAGCAGCCAGAGCCGGGGGGGAAATGAGCAGTTCTTC.

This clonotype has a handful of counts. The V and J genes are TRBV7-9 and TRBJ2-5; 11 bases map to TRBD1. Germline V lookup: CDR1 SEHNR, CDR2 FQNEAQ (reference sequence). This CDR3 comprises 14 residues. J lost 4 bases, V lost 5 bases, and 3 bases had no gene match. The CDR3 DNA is TGTGCCAGCAGCACAGGGACAGGGGGAGAGACCCAGTACTTC. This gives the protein CASSTGTGGETQYF.

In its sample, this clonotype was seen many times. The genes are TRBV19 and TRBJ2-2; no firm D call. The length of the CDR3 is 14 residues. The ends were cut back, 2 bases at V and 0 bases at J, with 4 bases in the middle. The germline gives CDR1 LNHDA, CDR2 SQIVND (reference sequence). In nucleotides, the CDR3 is TGTGCCAGTAGTATAAGTGCGAACACCGGGGAGCTGTTTTTT. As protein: CASSISANTGELFF.